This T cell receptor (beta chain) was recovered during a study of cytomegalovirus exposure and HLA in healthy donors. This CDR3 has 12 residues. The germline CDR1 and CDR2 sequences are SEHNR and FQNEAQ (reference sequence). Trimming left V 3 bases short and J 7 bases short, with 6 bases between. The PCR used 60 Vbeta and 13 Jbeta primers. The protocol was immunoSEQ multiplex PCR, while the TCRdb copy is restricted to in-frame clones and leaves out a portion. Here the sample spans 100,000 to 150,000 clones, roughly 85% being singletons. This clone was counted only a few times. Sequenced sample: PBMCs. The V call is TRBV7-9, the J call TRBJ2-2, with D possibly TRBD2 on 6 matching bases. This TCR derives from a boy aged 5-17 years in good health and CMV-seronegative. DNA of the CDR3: TGTGCCAGCAGCTTCGGGGGCGGGGAGCTGTTTTTT. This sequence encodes CASSFGGGELFF.